Shown below are 21 T cell receptor beta chains from a single sample sequenced in a study of blood T cell repertoires in COVID-19. The table came from immunoSEQ multiplex PCR; TCRdb's copy has only in-frame clones and leaves some out. The sample has 250,000 to 300,000 clones; 75% to 90% are singletons. Sample: peripheral blood. The origin of the receptors is a man between 25 and 39 years old with active or convalescent COVID-19.

The V and J genes are TRBV5-1 and TRBJ1-4; 10 bases agree with TRBD1. Germline values: CDR1 SGHRS, CDR2 YFSETQ. V was pared by 4 bases and J by 4 bases, with 10 bases of the junction left unmatched. The length of the CDR3 is 17 residues. CDR3 sequence: CASSRGQGVLSNEKLFF. CDR3 DNA: TGCGCCAGCAGCCGAGGACAGGGGGTACTCAGTAATGAAAAACTGTTTTTT. The complete variable domain, with remaining parts taken from reference TRBV5-1 and TRBJ1-4, reads KAGVTQTPRYLIKTRGQQVTLSCSPISGHRSVSWYQQTPGQGLQFLFEYFSETQRNKGNFPGRFSGRQFSNSRSEMNVSTLELGDSALYLCASSRGQGVLSNEKLFFGSGTQLSVL.

The CDR3 DNA follows: TGTGCCAGCAGCTTAGGGGGGCCCATAGAGACCCAGTACTTC. It yields the protein CASSLGGPIETQYF. J is TRBJ2-5 and V is TRBV13; TRBD1 is a possible D gene (5 bases). V was clipped by 0 bases and J by 4 bases, with 9 bases between them. The CDR3 sequence is 14 residues long. Germline CDR1 is PRHDT and CDR2 is FYEKMQ (reference sequence).

The chain recombines TRBV12-5 with TRBJ2-1; 12 positions agree with TRBD2. CDR3 length: 18 amino acids. CDR1 and CDR2 (germline): LGHNT, FRNRAP. The trim removed 0 bases at V and 0 bases at J, leaving 3 bases unmatched. CDR3 DNA: TGTGCTAGTGGTTTGGTAGCGACTAGCGGGAGCTCCTACAATGAGCAGTTCTTC. It specifies CASGLVATSGSSYNEQFF.

The J gene is TRBJ2-3, the V gene TRBV10-1, with D possibly being TRBD2 (5 bases). V lost 9 bases and J lost 14, with 24 bases in between. The V gene's germline CDR1 is WNHNN and CDR2 SYGVQD (reference sequence). There are 13 residues in the CDR3. The CDR3 region has the DNA TGCGCCAGTCGAGGATCAGCAGCGGCGGCACCGTATTTT. Protein sequence: CASRGSAAAAPYF.

The chain uses TRBV15 and TRBJ1-1; 9 nucleotides agree with TRBD1. The CDR3 covers 16 residues. The trim removed 0 bases at V and 5 bases at J, leaving 7 bases unmatched. Germline V gives CDR1 LNHNV, CDR2 YYDKDF (reference sequence). The CDR3 nucleotides are TGTGCCACCAGCAGAGATGGGGGACAGGGATGGACTGAAGCTTTCTTT. The encoded protein is CATSRDGGQGWTEAFF.

V gene TRBV4-1 combines with J gene TRBJ1-1, with TRBD1 as a possible D gene (6 bases). CDR3 length: 15 residues. V was shortened by 0 bases and J by 3 bases, with 11 bases between the two germline ends. CDR1 MGHRA and CDR2 YSYEKL come from the germline V gene. The CDR3 is CASSQEPQGDTEAFF. CDR3 coding DNA: TGCGCCAGCAGCCAAGAACCACAGGGAGACACTGAAGCTTTCTTT.

The chain combines TRBV5-4 with TRBJ1-6, with a weak D call TRBD1 (5 bases). CDR3 length equals 15 residues. CDR1 and CDR2 from the germline V gene are SGHNT and YYREEE (reference sequence). Trimming left V 6 bases short and J 0 bases short, with 10 bases between. The CDR3 coding sequence is TGTGCCAGCACGGACAAGAGCTCCTATAATTCACCCCTCCACTTT. As protein: CASTDKSSYNSPLHF.

This clone has just a few counts. This chain connects TRBV21-1 to TRBJ2-1; the table assigns TRBD2, which was not confirmed against the DNA. TRBV21-1 is a recognized pseudogene. CDR3 size: 11 residues. CDR3: CARISGTSQFF. The CDR3 bases are TGTGCCCGGATAAGCGGGACTAGTCAGTTCTTC.

This rearrangement joins TRBV2 to TRBJ1-4; D remains ambiguous. The V gene's germline CDR1 is SNHLY and CDR2 FYNNEI. V was clipped by 2 bases and J by 8 bases, with 12 bases between them. The CDR3 spans 14 residues. CDR3 sequence reads: CASSELGAGEKLFF. The CDR3 DNA is TGTGCCAGCAGTGAATTGGGCGCGGGGGAAAAACTGTTTTTT. Using reference TRBV2 and TRBJ1-4 for the parts outside the CDR3, the full variable domain is EPEVTQTPSHQVTQMGQEVILRCVPISNHLYFYWYRQILGQKVEFLVSFYNNEISEKSEIFDDQFSVERPDGSNFTLKIRSTKLEDSAMYFCASSELGAGEKLFFGSGTQLSVL.

This rearrangement joins TRBV18 to TRBJ1-1; weak D call: TRBD1 (6 bases). Trimming shortened V by 4 bases and J by 0 bases, and 12 bases separated the two germline ends. The CDR3 loop spans 15 amino acids. CDR1 is KGHSH and CDR2 is LQKENI in the germline V gene. CDR3 nucleotides: TGTGCCAGCTCACGTGAGGACAGAATGAACACTGAAGCTTTCTTT. Translated, it gives CASSREDRMNTEAFF.

V is TRBV5-5 and J is TRBJ1-6; TRBD1 agrees at 9 bases. CDR1 is SGHKS and CDR2 is YYEKEE in the germline V gene (reference sequence). J was trimmed by 7 bases and V by 3 bases; bases with no gene match: 17. The CDR3 length is 19 residues. The CDR3 DNA reads as TGTGCCAGCAGCTCCCGGGACAGGGAAATCTTTGCGGGGAATTCACCCCTCCACTTT. Its translation is CASSSRDREIFAGNSPLHF.

This chain joins TRBV5-1 and TRBJ2-5, with 7 positions matching TRBD1. CDR1 is SGHRS, CDR2 YFSETQ, per germline. The CDR3 has 13 amino acids. Losses at the gene ends were 4 bases for V and 2 bases for J; bases not matched to a gene: 2. The CDR3 here is CASSQTGQETQYF. The CDR3 DNA sequence: TGCGCCAGCAGCCAGACAGGGCAAGAGACCCAGTACTTC.

The gene calls are TRBV18 and TRBJ1-3, with D possibly matching TRBD1 (5 bases). V was trimmed by 4 bases and J by 0 bases, leaving 13 bases between them. Germline V gene lookup returns CDR1 KGHSH and CDR2 LQKENI. The CDR3 contains 16 residues. Written as DNA, the CDR3 is TGTGCCAGCTCACTCAGGGCCGAACACTCTGGAAACACCATATATTTT. This codes for CASSLRAEHSGNTIYF.

This sequence joins TRBV7-2 and TRBJ1-6, with unresolved D. The germline V gene encodes CDR1 SGHTA and CDR2 FQGNSA. V shed 3 bases and J shed 10 bases, with 16 bases lying between them. The CDR3 runs 15 residues. The CDR3 spells CASSLGRVLQSPLHF. The CDR3 DNA reads as TGTGCCAGCAGCTTGGGGAGGGTACTGCAATCACCCCTCCACTTT. The variable domain in full, completed from reference TRBV7-2 and TRBJ1-6, reads GAGVSQSPSNKVTEKGKDVELRCDPISGHTALYWYRQSLGQGLEFLIYFQGNSAPDKSGLPSDRFSAERTGGSVSTLTIQRTQQEDSAVYLCASSLGRVLQSPLHFGNGTRLTVT.

This clone was counted once. V is TRBV4-3 and J is TRBJ1-2; 9 bases align to TRBD1. The CDR3 is 15 amino acids. The V gene's germline CDR1 is LGHNA and CDR2 YSLEER. Trimming removed 1 base from V and 2 bases from J; junction bases left unmatched: 2. Here the CDR3 DNA reads TGCGCCAGCAGCCAAGGGACAGGGGACAACTATGGCTACACCTTC. The encoded protein is CASSQGTGDNYGYTF.

The V call is TRBV5-1, the J call TRBJ2-5; 8 bases align to TRBD2. The length of the CDR3 is 17 residues. V shed 0 bases, J shed 4 bases, and the junction held 11 bases outside the gene matches. Germline V gene lookup returns CDR1 SGHRS and CDR2 YFSETQ. This chain's CDR3 is CASSLGFGGGTLETQYF. The CDR3 coding sequence is TGCGCCAGCAGCTTGGGATTTGGCGGGGGGACCCTAGAGACCCAGTACTTC.

The chain has TRBV5-3 and TRBJ2-6; 7 bases match TRBD1. TRBV5-3 is given ORF status, its function remaining uncertain. After removal of 3 bases from V and 4 bases from J, the junction contained 16 bases not matched to a gene. The CDR3 runs to 19 residues. The CDR3 loop is CARSCNGPKDRIGANVLTF. The DNA for the CDR3 is TGTGCCAGAAGCTGCAACGGTCCTAAGGACAGGATAGGGGCCAACGTCCTGACTTTC.

The rearrangement joins TRBV6-5 to TRBJ2-7; the D gene is possibly TRBD1 (6 bases). The germline V and J ends were trimmed by 6 bases and 7 bases, with 19 bases remaining between them. Germline lookup yields CDR1 MNHEY and CDR2 SVGAGI. The CDR3 extends over 14 amino acids. This chain's CDR3 is CASRAQGTTGEQYF. The CDR3 bases are TGTGCCAGCAGGGCCCAGGGGACCACGGGGGAGCAGTACTTC.

The J gene is TRBJ1-1, the V gene TRBV11-2; D gene unclear. Per the germline V gene, CDR1 is SGHAT and CDR2 is FQNNGV. With 1 base removed from V and 1 base from J, the gap between germline ends came to 7 bases. The CDR3 covers 14 residues. The CDR3 reads CASSLGAGNTEAFF. CDR3 DNA sequence: TGTGCCAGCAGCTTAGGAGCAGGGAACACTGAAGCTTTCTTT.

Only a few counts were recorded for this clone. The chain recombines TRBV5-1 with TRBJ1-1, with D possibly matching TRBD1 (5 bases). Trimming left V 0 bases short and J 6 bases short, with 15 bases between. This CDR3 region has 15 residues. Per the germline V gene, CDR1 is SGHRS and CDR2 is YFSETQ. Here the CDR3 DNA reads TGCGCCAGCAGCTTGGACGGCAGGGAAGGCGCTGAAGCTTTCTTT. This translates into CASSLDGREGAEAFF.

This clone was recorded only once. The V and J genes are TRBV3-1 (or the pseudogene TRBV3-2) and TRBJ2-7, with D uncertain. The CDR3 runs 13 residues. Germline CDR1 reads LGHDT; CDR2 reads YNNKEL (reference sequence). Between the trimmed V and J ends, which lost 0 bases and 4 bases, there was a span of 7 bases. CDR3 bases: TGTGCCAGCAGCCAAGACACAAATTACGAGCAGTACTTC. This sequence encodes CASSQDTNYEQYF.